This entry describes one T cell receptor beta chain. This entry comes from a study of blood T cell repertoires in COVID-19. Germline V gene sequence: CDR1 SQVTM, CDR2 ANQGSEA. Trimming took off 3 bases at V and 3 bases at J, with 7 bases between the two ends. CDR3 length: 12 amino acids. Only in-frame clones appear in the TCRdb table, and some are missing; sequencing was by immunoSEQ multiplex PCR. The profile shows 99,000 or so clones, roughly 82% of them singletons. The chain is built from TRBV29-1 and TRBJ2-3; D ambiguous. The clonotype originates from a man in his sixties with acute or convalescent COVID-19. The specimen sequenced was peripheral blood. This CDR3 reads CSVEAQTDTQYF. The CDR3 DNA sequence: TGCAGCGTTGAGGCCCAGACAGATACGCAGTATTTT.